Following are 3 T cell receptor beta chains from one sample sequenced in a study of CD8+ T cells in alopecia areata. RNA was isolated and reverse transcribed to cDNA, the sequencing template. The data were produced by immunoSEQ multiplex PCR, yet TCRdb's version contains in-frame clones alone and is incomplete. Of about 160,000 clones in the sample, 50% to 70% are singletons; the top ten hold about 0.94%. Treatment specified: oral pan-JAK inhibitor, 5-10 mg twice daily. The sequencing used CD4+ T cells sorted from blood, collected at week 4, from a patient treated with tofacitinib. Receptor source: a human donor with alopecia areata.

J is TRBJ2-5 and V is TRBV18; D may match TRBD1 or TRBD2 (6 bases each). Germline-derived CDR1 and CDR2 are KGHSH and LQKENI. The CDR3 is 16 amino acids. Trimming stripped 3 bases from V and 5 bases from J, with 19 bases between. In nucleotides, the CDR3 is TGTGCCAGCTCACCCGCGGGACACAGGTCGGGGGAGACCCAGTACTTC. Translating gives CASSPAGHRSGETQYF. Full variable domain (remainder filled in from reference TRBV18 and TRBJ2-5): NAGVMQNPRHLVRRRGQEARLRCSPMKGHSHVYWYRQLPEEGLKFMVYLQKENIIDESGMPKERFSAEFPKEGPSILRIQQVVRGDSAAYFCASSPAGHRSGETQYFGPGTRLLVL.

The chain joins TRBV7-9 to TRBJ2-7; D uncertain. V was clipped by 5 bases and J by 4 bases, with 12 bases between them. In germline, CDR1 is SEHNR, CDR2 FQNEAQ (reference sequence). The CDR3 covers 13 residues. The chain's CDR3 is CASSGGGWYEQYF. For the CDR3, the DNA is TGTGCCAGCAGCGGCGGTGGATGGTACGAGCAGTACTTC.

The chain joins TRBV30 to TRBJ2-7; D could derive from TRBD1 or TRBD2 (5 bases each). This CDR3 region has 13 residues. Germline V gene lookup returns CDR1 GTSNPN and CDR2 SVGIG (reference sequence). V dropped 3 bases and J dropped 2 bases, with 11 bases sitting between them. CDR3 DNA sequence: TGTGCCTGGAGACGGGGCTTGCCCTACGAGCAGTACTTC. Its protein is CAWRRGLPYEQYF.